This T cell receptor (beta chain) appears in the sequencing data of a study of T cells in Graves' hyperthyroidism and ophthalmopathy. TCR beta CDR3 regions were amplified from RNA transcripts. TCR CDR3 underwent first-round RT-PCR with the HTBI primer set. TCRdb analysed the multiplex PCR reads with MiXCR anew, one entry per CDR3 protein. The sample yields about 350,000 distinct CDR3 sequences, 14% seen once. This clonotype occurred a few times. Patients having uncontrolled infection, another autoimmune disease, pregnancy or lactation were not included. Germline V lookup: CDR1 MDHEN, CDR2 SYDVKM. The trim removed 6 bases at V and 7 bases at J, leaving 13 bases unmatched. This CDR3 has 16 residues.

The chain has TRBV28 and TRBJ1-3; 9 positions agree with TRBD1. The sequence was collected from a woman in her 30s with Graves' hyperthyroidism. Sequencing used blood. The CDR3 spells CASSTGGAGLFNTIYF. The CDR3, as DNA: TGTGCCAGCAGCACAGGGGGCGCAGGCCTCTTCAACACCATATATTTT.